The sequence of this TCR beta chain was determined in a study of shared clonotypes between healthy human individuals. Trimming took 0 bases from V and 3 from J, leaving 12 bases between them. The CDR3 is 15 amino acids. Germline V gene lookup returns CDR1 WNHNN and CDR2 SYGVQD (reference sequence). Clones were sequenced by immunoSEQ multiplex PCR, and TCRdb holds only the in-frame ones, with some missing. This sample yields millions of clones, of which approximately 93% are seen a single time; 0.39% belongs to the top ten. The source is a man between 18 and 29 years old in good health. Some clones in this sample may be carry-over from other donors' samples. The rearrangement links TRBV10-1 to TRBJ2-7; D is possibly TRBD2 (5 bases). The sequencing sample was made of naive CD4+ T cells from PBMCs. Specified subset: CD45RA+ positively selected. The CDR3 region has the DNA TGCGCCAGCAGTGAGTCGCCGGGGAGAAACTACGAGCAGTACTTC. It codes for CASSESPGRNYEQYF.